The clone carrying this T cell receptor (beta chain) appeared many times. The target antigen is unknown. The length of the CDR3 is 19 residues. Germline CDR1 is SGHTA and CDR2 is FQGTGA. V lost 5 bases to trimming and J lost 0 bases; unmatched junction nucleotides: 6. A Clinical Activity Score of at least 3, a NOSPECS grade of at least 4 and a duration under 3 months were recorded in the ophthalmopathy patients. Clinicians diagnosed patients from clinical symptoms, serum thyroxine and TRAb, thyroid ultrasound and orbital computed tomography. The source material, RNA transcripts, was used to amplify TCR beta CDR3 regions. The TCR CDR3 was amplified in a first-round RT-PCR using the HTBI primer set. Using its own MiXCR run on the multiplex PCR reads, TCRdb lists one record per CDR3 protein. The sample contains approximately 380,000 distinct CDR3 sequences, 18% of which appear only once. The data stem from a study of T cells in Graves' hyperthyroidism and ophthalmopathy. Findings and caveats of the study: By a 13 V-J model, ophthalmopathy was set apart from stable hyperthyroidism.

Sequencing was performed on blood. The chain employs TRBV7-3 and TRBJ2-2, with 16 bases identical to TRBD2. The receptor's source is a man younger than 35 with Graves' ophthalmopathy. CDR3: CASSPQGLAGGSNTGELFF. The CDR3 region has the DNA TGTGCCAGCAGCCCGCAGGGACTAGCGGGGGGGTCGAACACCGGGGAGCTGTTTTTT.